A selection of T cell receptor beta chains follows, all from one sample in a study of CD8 T cells in ankylosing spondylitis. TCRdb re-derived calls from the 5' RACE reads in MiXCR, one entry per CDR3 protein. The table records about 480,000 distinct CDR3 sequences, 15% to 20% of them present only once. The source material was blood, either unsorted or a sorted T cell fraction (not recorded which). The receptors were gathered from a male donor with ankylosing spondylitis. Both conserved end residues are part of each CDR3. D genes are given only for firm matches. Some rows mark clone size as missing; the rest say once, few, many or name a class of expanded clone.

V gene,clone size,D gene,J gene,CDR3 protein,CDR3 DNA
TRBV9,-,-,TRBJ2-1,CASSLRAAAYNEQFF,TGTGCCAGCAGCCTTCGGGCGGCGGCCTACAATGAGCAGTTCTTC
TRBV30,-,TRBD1,TRBJ1-2,CAWTRDREGYTF,TGTGCCTGGACAAGGGACAGGGAGGGCTACACCTTC
TRBV5-1,-,-,TRBJ1-4,CASSLEGWRTNEKLFF,TGCGCCAGCAGCTTGGAAGGTTGGCGAACTAATGAAAAACTGTTTTTT
TRBV20-1,-,TRBD1,TRBJ2-1,CSARGGDRGHPGQFF,TGCAGTGCTAGGGGGGGGGACAGGGGCCATCCGGGGCAGTTCTTC
TRBV29-1,few,TRBD2,TRBJ2-7,CSVWGGYEQYF,TGCAGCGTTTGGGGGGGCTACGAGCAGTACTTC
TRBV24-1,few,TRBD1,TRBJ1-3,CATSENYRDRGPGNTIYF,TGTGCCACCAGTGAGAATTACCGGGACAGGGGGCCTGGAAACACCATATATTTT
TRBV11-1,few,-,TRBJ1-2,CASSSDRFPYGYTF,TGTGCCAGCAGCTCTGACCGATTCCCTTATGGCTACACCTTC
TRBV5-1,-,TRBD2,TRBJ2-2,CASSLVLAGAKGGELFF,TGCGCCAGCAGCTTGGTACTAGCGGGGGCAAAAGGCGGGGAGCTGTTTTTT
TRBV7-2,-,-,TRBJ2-3,CASSLVGAGRGDTQYF,TGTGCCAGCAGCTTAGTGGGGGCAGGGCGAGGAGATACGCAGTATTTT
TRBV20-1,few,TRBD2,TRBJ2-7,CSASPSSGTSPSEQYF,TGCAGTGCTAGCCCGTCATCCGGGACTAGTCCTTCCGAGCAGTACTTC
TRBV12-3/TRBV12-4,-,-,TRBJ2-2,CASSPLLPNTGELFF,TGTGCCAGCAGTCCCTTACTCCCTAACACCGGGGAGCTGTTTTTT
TRBV7-9,-,TRBD1,TRBJ1-1,CASSSGQVHMNTEAFF,TGTGCCAGCAGCTCAGGACAGGTGCACATGAACACTGAAGCTTTCTTT
TRBV5-6,few,TRBD1,TRBJ2-7,CASSLRTGDYEQYF,TGTGCCAGCAGCCTCCGGACAGGGGACTACGAGCAGTACTTC
TRBV24-1,few,TRBD1,TRBJ2-1,CATSDKGQGRNEQFF,TGTGCCACCAGTGACAAGGGACAGGGGAGGAATGAGCAGTTCTTC
TRBV3-1,many,-,TRBJ2-3,CASSSSGDTQYF,TGTGCCAGCAGCAGTAGCGGAGATACGCAGTATTTT
TRBV19,few,-,TRBJ1-6,CASSPRGNSPLHF,TGTGCCAGTAGTCCACGAGGGAATTCACCCCTCCACTTT
TRBV5-1,-,TRBD2,TRBJ2-1,CASSPVIAGDNEQFF,TGCGCCAGCAGCCCCGTAATAGCGGGGGACAATGAGCAGTTCTTC
TRBV20-1,-,TRBD2,TRBJ2-7,CSAAGTSGRGEQYF,TGCAGTGCAGCCGGGACTAGCGGGAGAGGCGAGCAGTACTTC
TRBV11-3,few,TRBD2,TRBJ2-7,CASSLEGGKSYEQYF,TGTGCCAGCAGCTTAGAGGGGGGGAAGTCCTACGAGCAGTACTTC
TRBV5-5,-,-,TRBJ2-3,CASTYSTLGDTQYF,TGTGCCAGCACTTACTCTACTCTGGGAGATACGCAGTATTTT
TRBV6-2/TRBV6-3,-,-,TRBJ1-6,CASSYSVPGGGSSYNSPLHF,TGTGCCAGCAGTTACTCGGTGCCCGGCGGTGGGAGCTCCTATAATTCACCCCTCCACTTT
TRBV18,-,-,TRBJ1-3,CASSPTGQNSGNTIYF,TGTGCCAGCTCACCGACTGGACAGAACTCTGGAAACACCATATATTTT
TRBV11-2,few,-,TRBJ2-4,CASTPRAKNIQYF,TGTGCCAGCACCCCCCGGGCCAAAAACATTCAGTACTTC
TRBV5-6,few,-,TRBJ2-7,CASSLSTYYTYEQYF,TGTGCCAGCAGCTTGTCTACCTACTACACCTACGAGCAGTACTTC
TRBV5-1,-,-,TRBJ2-3,CASSLGLTWYSTDTQYF,TGCGCCAGCAGCTTGGGGCTAACATGGTATAGCACAGATACGCAGTATTTT
TRBV6-5,-,-,TRBJ1-3,CASSYGTSSGNTIYF,TGTGCCAGCAGTTACGGGACAAGCTCTGGAAACACCATATATTTT
TRBV5-1,many,-,TRBJ2-5,CASSLANQETQYF,TGCGCCAGCAGCTTGGCCAATCAAGAGACCCAGTACTTC
TRBV5-1,-,-,TRBJ1-2,CASSPDSLYGYTF,TGCGCCAGCAGCCCAGACAGCCTCTATGGCTACACCTTC
TRBV4-1,-,TRBD1,TRBJ1-4,CASSQGGTGGEKLFF,TGCGCCAGCAGCCAAGGAGGGACAGGGGGCGAAAAACTGTTTTTT
TRBV7-6,few,-,TRBJ1-6,CASSLSGFSPLHF,TGTGCCAGCAGCCTCTCCGGGTTTTCACCCCTCCACTTT
TRBV6-5,few,-,TRBJ1-1,CASSYSHNQIEAFF,TGTGCCAGCAGTTACTCACATAACCAGATTGAAGCTTTCTTT
TRBV24-1,-,TRBD1,TRBJ1-2,CATSDRTGAHYGYTF,TGTGCCACCAGTGATCGGACAGGGGCCCACTATGGCTACACCTTC
TRBV4-2,-,-,TRBJ1-3,CASSQGGDGNTIYF,TGTGCCAGCAGCCAAGGGGGAGATGGAAACACCATATATTTT
TRBV30,few,-,TRBJ2-7,CAWSKSGANYEQYF,TGTGCCTGGAGTAAGTCGGGGGCGAACTACGAGCAGTACTTC
TRBV20-1,-,TRBD1,TRBJ2-5,CSAKTGYETQYF,TGCAGTGCTAAGACAGGGTACGAGACCCAGTACTTC
TRBV20-1,-,-,TRBJ2-5,CSALRQYQETQYF,TGCAGTGCCCTCCGACAGTACCAAGAGACCCAGTACTTC
TRBV5-1,few,-,TRBJ2-2,CASSRRTGELFF,TGCGCCTCGTCTCGCCGAACCGGGGAGCTGTTTTTT
TRBV12-3/TRBV12-4,-,-,TRBJ1-1,CASSPELLNTEAFF,TGTGCCAGCAGCCCGGAGCTGCTGAACACTGAAGCTTTCTTT
TRBV9,-,-,TRBJ2-5,CASSVGAKITETQYF,TGTGCCAGCAGCGTAGGGGCGAAAATAACAGAGACCCAGTACTTC
TRBV24-1,-,-,TRBJ2-3,CATSDLWDIRDTQYF,TGTGCCACCAGTGATTTGTGGGACATAAGAGATACGCAGTATTTT
TRBV5-1,-,TRBD2,TRBJ2-1,CASSLDASGNYNEQFF,TGCGCCAGCAGCTTGGACGCCAGCGGGAACTACAATGAGCAGTTCTTC
TRBV12-3/TRBV12-4,few,TRBD1,TRBJ2-3,CASSFQGTGYTDTQYF,TGTGCCAGCAGTTTTCAGGGGACAGGGTACACAGATACGCAGTATTTT
TRBV24-1,few,-,TRBJ2-2,CATSDPHRSDKLFF,TGTGCCACCAGTGACCCACACAGGTCGGATAAGCTGTTTTTT
TRBV7-9,-,TRBD2,TRBJ2-1,CASSLASSGRAFEQFF,TGTGCCAGCAGCTTAGCCTCTAGCGGGAGGGCCTTTGAGCAGTTCTTC
TRBV5-1,many,TRBD2,TRBJ2-3,CASSLPAGVLTDTQYF,TGCGCCAGCAGCTTGCCAGCGGGGGTTTTAACAGATACGCAGTATTTT
TRBV28,few,-,TRBJ2-5,CASRSEGENLQETQYF,TGTGCCAGCAGGTCTGAGGGGGAAAACCTCCAAGAGACCCAGTACTTC
TRBV18,-,-,TRBJ1-5,CASSPLPDTYSNQPQHF,TGTGCCAGCTCACCACTCCCGGACACTTATAGCAATCAGCCCCAGCATTTT
TRBV6-2/TRBV6-3,-,TRBD1,TRBJ1-1,CASRRDSGGKNTEAFF,TGTGCCAGCAGGAGGGACAGCGGTGGAAAGAACACTGAAGCTTTCTTT